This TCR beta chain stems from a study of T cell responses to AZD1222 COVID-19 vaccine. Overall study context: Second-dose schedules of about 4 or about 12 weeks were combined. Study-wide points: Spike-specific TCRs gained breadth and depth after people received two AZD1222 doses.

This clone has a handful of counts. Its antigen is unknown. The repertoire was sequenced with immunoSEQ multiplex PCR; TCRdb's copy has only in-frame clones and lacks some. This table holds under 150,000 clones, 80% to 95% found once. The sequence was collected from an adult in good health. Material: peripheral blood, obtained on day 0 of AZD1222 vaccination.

The CDR3 protein is CASSSSYLSYNEQFF. CDR3 DNA: TGTGCCAGCAGCTCCTCCTACCTCTCCTACAATGAGCAGTTCTTC. V gene TRBV7-9 combines with J gene TRBJ2-1; D is undetermined. CDR3 length: 15 residues. Trimming took off 4 bases at V and 0 bases at J, with 10 bases between the two ends. Germline CDR1 SEHNR, CDR2 FQNEAQ (reference sequence).